These 27 T cell receptor beta chains share one sample of origin, sequenced in a study of CD8 T cells in Susac syndrome. cDNA came from about 0.5 to 1 ug RNA primed by random hexamers. TCRdb passed the immunoSEQ multiplex PCR reads through MiXCR, listing each CDR3 protein once. The sample includes some 120,000 distinct CDR3 sequences, around 95% seen only once; the top ten take 0.065% to 0.09%. Source material: CD4+ T cells from PBMCs. The receptor set was obtained from a human donor in good health.

The V gene is TRBV4-3, the J gene TRBJ2-1, with a weak D call TRBD1 (6 bases). The germline V and J ends were trimmed by 5 bases and 6 bases, with 11 bases remaining between them. Germline CDR1 reads LGHNA; CDR2 reads YSLEER. This CDR3 is 13 amino acids long. CDR3 sequence: CASSELGANEQFF. DNA for the CDR3: TGCGCCAGCAGCGAGTTGGGGGCCAATGAGCAGTTCTTC.

The chain has TRBV20-1 and TRBJ1-2; no firm D call. With 2 bases removed from V and 4 bases from J, the gap between germline ends came to 8 bases. The germline V gene encodes CDR1 DFQATT and CDR2 SNEGSKA (reference sequence). There are 12 residues in the CDR3. The CDR3 sequence is CSARRGSYGYTF. CDR3 bases: TGCAGTGCTAGACGCGGGAGCTATGGCTACACCTTC.

The chain employs TRBV20-1 and TRBJ2-3; 11 bases are a match to TRBD2. Germline V gene lookup returns CDR1 DFQATT and CDR2 SNEGSKA (reference sequence). The CDR3 length is 14 residues. V was clipped by 8 bases and J by 1 base; unmatched bases: 5. The DNA for the CDR3 is TGCAGTCTACTAGCGGGAGCCGGCACAGATACGCAGTATTTT. Protein: CSLLAGAGTDTQYF.

The rearrangement joins TRBV20-1 to TRBJ1-1; D remains ambiguous. CDR3 length: 13 amino acids. Germline V CDR1 and CDR2: DFQATT, SNEGSKA (reference sequence). Trimming stripped 5 bases from V and 0 bases from J, with 10 bases between. This CDR3 reads CSALATMNTEAFF. CDR3 sequence (DNA): TGCAGTGCTTTAGCCACTATGAACACTGAAGCTTTCTTT.

The rearrangement uses TRBV7-2 and TRBJ2-2, with D tentatively TRBD1 or TRBD2 (5 bases each). Trimming cost V 6 bases and J 4 bases, with 15 bases left between them. Germline assignment: CDR1 SGHTA and CDR2 FQGNSA. The CDR3 totals 15 residues. In DNA form, the CDR3 reads TGTGCCAGCAGAGCGGCAGGGAGAAGCACCGGGGAGCTGTTTTTT. Translated: CASRAAGRSTGELFF. Full variable domain (outside the CDR3, taken from reference TRBV7-2 and TRBJ2-2): GAGVSQSPSNKVTEKGKDVELRCDPISGHTALYWYRQSLGQGLEFLIYFQGNSAPDKSGLPSDRFSAERTGGSVSTLTIQRTQQEDSAVYLCASRAAGRSTGELFFGEGSRLTVL.

The chain combines TRBV9 with TRBJ2-7, with D perhaps TRBD1 (6 bases). Germline V lookup: CDR1 SGDLS, CDR2 YYNGEE. V lost 4 bases to trimming and J lost 7 bases, with 18 bases between them. CDR3 length: 14 amino acids. The CDR3 sequence is CASSMTQGSGEQYF. CDR3 sequence (DNA): TGTGCCAGCAGCATGACACAGGGAAGCGGAGAGCAGTACTTC.

This clonotype was observed a single time. The J gene is TRBJ1-5, the V gene TRBV19; TRBD1 aligns across 9 bases. Germline loops: CDR1 LNHDA, CDR2 SQIVND (reference sequence). J gave up 3 bases and V 6 bases, and 6 bases lay outside the gene matches. The CDR3 extends over 15 amino acids. The CDR3 is CASRLGTGINQPQHF. The CDR3 bases are TGTGCCAGTAGATTGGGGACAGGGATCAATCAGCCCCAGCATTTT.

CDR3 DNA sequence: TGTGCCTGGTTACTAGCGGGAGCCTACAATGAGCAGTTCTTC. It encodes CAWLLAGAYNEQFF. The rearrangement uses TRBV30 and TRBJ2-1; the match to TRBD2 covers 11 bases. CDR3 length equals 14 residues. After removal of 5 bases from V and 2 bases from J, the junction contained 2 bases not matched to a gene. CDR1 and CDR2 (germline): GTSNPN, SVGIG (reference sequence).

V gene TRBV30 combines with J gene TRBJ2-7; possibly TRBD1 for D (8 bases). The V end was cut by 2 bases, the J end by 3 bases, with 14 bases between. Germline V gives CDR1 GTSNPN, CDR2 SVGIG (reference sequence). This CDR3 region has 14 residues. This chain's CDR3 is CAWSLTGGDYEQYF. DNA for the CDR3: TGTGCCTGGAGTCTTACAGGGGGGGACTACGAGCAGTACTTC.

V and J are TRBV6-5 and TRBJ1-2; D not certain. Germline V gives CDR1 MNHEY, CDR2 SVGAGI. The CDR3 sequence is 12 residues long. V was cut by 2 bases and J by 8 bases, with 9 bases left in between. CDR3 in amino acids: CASSYHDGGYTF. The CDR3 DNA reads as TGTGCCAGCAGTTACCATGATGGGGGCTACACCTTC.

This chain joins TRBV7-9 and TRBJ2-6, with D unresolved. The CDR3 extends over 13 amino acids. From germline, CDR1 is SEHNR and CDR2 FQNEAQ (reference sequence). Trimming took off 0 bases at V and 3 bases at J, with 0 bases between the two ends. The CDR3, as DNA: TGTGCCAGCAGCTTAGCTGGGGCCAACGTCCTGACTTTC. It yields the protein CASSLAGANVLTF. Combining the CDR3 with reference TRBV7-9 and TRBJ2-6 gives the whole variable domain DTGVSQNPRHKITKRGQNVTFRCDPISEHNRLYWYRQTLGQGPEFLTYFQNEAQLEKSRLLSDRFSAERPKGSFSTLEIQRTEQGDSAMYLCASSLAGANVLTFGAGSRLTVL.

The chain joins TRBV12-3 or TRBV12-4 to TRBJ2-4; 8 nucleotides agree with TRBD2. Losses at the gene ends were 7 bases for V and 3 bases for J; bases not matched to a gene: 11. This CDR3 region has 16 residues. CDR3 residues: CASTLGRGRIKNIQYF. CDR3 coding DNA: TGTGCCAGCACCCTCGGGAGGGGGAGGATCAAAAACATTCAGTACTTC.

As DNA, the CDR3 is TGTGCCAGCAGCCAAGGACAGGGGATGAGGAAAAACATTCAGTACTTC. Residues: CASSQGQGMRKNIQYF. The chain recombines TRBV2 with TRBJ2-4; 9 nucleotides agree with TRBD1. The CDR3 is 16 amino acids. Germline V gives CDR1 SNHLY, CDR2 FYNNEI. With 6 bases clipped from V and 4 bases from J, the junction kept 10 bases outside the gene matches.

This chain connects TRBV9 to TRBJ2-7; 7 nucleotides line up with TRBD2. V shed 4 bases, J shed 11 bases, and the junction held 9 bases outside the gene matches. CDR1 is SGDLS and CDR2 is YYNGEE in the germline V gene. This CDR3 is 12 amino acids long. CDR3 residues: CASSIPSGEKYF. DNA of the CDR3: TGTGCCAGCAGCATACCTAGCGGAGAGAAGTACTTC.

V gene TRBV15 combines with J gene TRBJ2-4, with 8 bases fitting TRBD2. The CDR3 extends over 18 amino acids. V lost 3 bases and J lost 0; bases outside the gene matches: 10. The germline V gene has CDR1 LNHNV and CDR2 YYDKDF (reference sequence). CDR3 in DNA: TGTGCCACCAGCAGGGGGGGGAGCGGGAGTCTAGCCAAAAACATTCAGTACTTC. Translation: CATSRGGSGSLAKNIQYF.

The chain has TRBV19 and TRBJ2-1; perhaps TRBD2 as D (5 bases). CDR3 length equals 16 residues. CDR1 LNHDA and CDR2 SQIVND come from the germline V gene (reference sequence). Between the trimmed V and J ends, which lost 3 bases and 0 bases, there was a span of 12 bases. CDR3: CASSIRSGSSYNEQFF. The CDR3 DNA sequence: TGTGCCAGTAGTATCAGGTCTGGGAGCTCCTACAATGAGCAGTTCTTC.

The V gene is TRBV18, the J gene TRBJ1-1; 7 bases are a match to TRBD1. The CDR3 sequence is 16 residues long. The J segment lost 6 bases and the V segment lost 0 bases, leaving 10 bases of the junction unmatched. CDR1 is KGHSH and CDR2 is LQKENI in the germline V gene. CDR3 sequence (DNA): TGTGCCAGCTCACCACCGCCAGGGGGGCTTGGCGCTGAAGCTTTCTTT. As protein: CASSPPPGGLGAEAFF.

The rearrangement joins TRBV5-1 to TRBJ2-2, with a tentative D call TRBD2 (6 bases). Germline V gene data show CDR1 as SGHRS and CDR2 as YFSETQ. This CDR3 contains 15 residues. V was trimmed by 5 bases and J by 5 bases, leaving 16 bases between them. The CDR3 sequence: CASSSTGRNTGELFF. The CDR3 region has the DNA TGCGCCAGCAGTTCGACTGGGAGGAATACCGGGGAGCTGTTTTTT.

The chain uses TRBV25-1 and TRBJ2-3; 9 bases align to TRBD2. CDR3 length: 16 amino acids. Germline assignment: CDR1 MGHDK and CDR2 SYGVNS. V was pared by 1 base and J by 4 bases, with 6 bases of the junction left unmatched. The CDR3 spells CASSEWAGGPADTQYF. DNA for the CDR3: TGTGCCAGCAGTGAATGGGCGGGAGGGCCGGCAGATACGCAGTATTTT. Variable domain in full (rest from reference TRBV25-1 and TRBJ2-3): EADIYQTPRYLVIGTGKKITLECSQTMGHDKMYWYQQDPGMELHLIHYSYGVNSTEKGDLSSESTVSRIRTEHFPLTLESARPSHTSQYLCASSEWAGGPADTQYFGPGTRLTVL.

CDR3 protein: CASSQASVGERQYF. The CDR3 coding sequence is TGCGCCAGCAGCCAAGCCTCTGTGGGGGAAAGGCAGTACTTC. The rearrangement links TRBV4-1 to TRBJ2-7, with D possibly called TRBD1 or TRBD2 (5 bases each). The CDR3 covers 14 residues. V was clipped by 1 base and J by 9 bases, with 16 bases between them. Germline CDR1 and CDR2: MGHRA and YSYEKL.

This clonotype was observed a single time. J is TRBJ1-5 and V is TRBV5-1; TRBD1 matches at 8 bases. V lost 0 bases, J lost 5 bases, and 4 bases stayed unmatched. In germline, CDR1 is SGHRS, CDR2 YFSETQ. The length of the CDR3 is 15 residues. The CDR3: CASSLAPQGDQPQHF. The CDR3 bases are TGCGCCAGCAGCTTGGCACCACAGGGGGATCAGCCCCAGCATTTT.

The V and J genes are TRBV18 and TRBJ2-5, with D tentatively TRBD2 (7 bases). The CDR3 consists of 16 residues. V lost 2 bases and J lost 5, with 18 bases in between. From germline, CDR1 is KGHSH and CDR2 LQKENI. CDR3 DNA sequence: TGTGCCAGCTCACCAACGGTCACGGGGGGCCAGGAGACCCAGTACTTC. It is translated as CASSPTVTGGQETQYF.

The chain joins TRBV5-1 to TRBJ2-1; D possibly matches TRBD1 or TRBD2 (8 bases each). V was pared by 3 bases and J by 8 bases, with 42 bases between. CDR1 is SGHRS, CDR2 YFSETQ, per germline. There are 23 residues in the CDR3. The CDR3 loop reads CASSSPMRRGQGRTSLSWDEQFF. CDR3 DNA: TGCGCCAGCAGCTCCCCTATGCGACGTGGACAGGGAAGGACTAGCTTGTCATGGGATGAGCAGTTCTTC.

This chain connects TRBV20-1 to TRBJ2-2; perhaps TRBD1 as D (6 bases). The CDR3 is made up of 15 amino acids. V dropped 3 bases and J dropped 0 bases, with 11 bases sitting between them. Per the germline V gene, CDR1 is DFQATT and CDR2 is SNEGSKA (reference sequence). In nucleotides, the CDR3 is TGCAGTGCTAGGTCCGGGACAACGAACACCGGGGAGCTGTTTTTT. As protein: CSARSGTTNTGELFF.

In this sample, this clonotype turned up once. The CDR3 sequence: CASSQGPVDEQFF. The DNA of the CDR3 is TGTGCCAGCAGCCAGGGGCCGGTCGATGAGCAGTTCTTC. This rearrangement joins TRBV2 to TRBJ2-1; perhaps TRBD1 as D (6 bases). V lost 6 bases and J lost 8, with 14 bases in between. The germline V gene has CDR1 SNHLY and CDR2 FYNNEI. CDR3 length: 13 amino acids.

The genes are TRBV2 and TRBJ2-5; D is unclear. Per the germline V gene, CDR1 is SNHLY and CDR2 is FYNNEI. The CDR3 is made up of 10 amino acids. The ends were cut back, 4 bases at V and 7 bases at J, with 4 bases in the middle. CDR3 region: CASSAGTQYF. The DNA for the CDR3 is TGTGCCAGCAGTGCGGGGACCCAGTACTTC.

CDR3 coding DNA: TGCGCCAGCAGCCTTATTACCGGGGGCGCTGGGGCCAACGTCCTGACTTTC. Protein sequence: CASSLITGGAGANVLTF. The V and J genes are TRBV5-1 and TRBJ2-6, with D perhaps TRBD1 or TRBD2 (6 bases each). Germline lookup yields CDR1 SGHRS and CDR2 YFSETQ. CDR3 size: 17 residues. The germline V and J ends were trimmed by 4 bases and 2 bases, with 16 bases remaining between them.